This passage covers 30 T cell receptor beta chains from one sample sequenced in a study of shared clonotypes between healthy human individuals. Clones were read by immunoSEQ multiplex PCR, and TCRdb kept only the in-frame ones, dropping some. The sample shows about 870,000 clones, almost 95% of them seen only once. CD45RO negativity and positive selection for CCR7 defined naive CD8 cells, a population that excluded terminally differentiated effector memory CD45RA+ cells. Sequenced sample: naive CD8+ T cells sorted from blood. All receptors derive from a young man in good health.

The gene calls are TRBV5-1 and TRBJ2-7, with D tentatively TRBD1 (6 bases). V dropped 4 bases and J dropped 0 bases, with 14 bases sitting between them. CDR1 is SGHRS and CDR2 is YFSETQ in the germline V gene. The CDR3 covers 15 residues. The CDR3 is CASSSDRSGSYEQYF. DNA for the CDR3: TGCGCCAGCAGCAGTGACAGGAGCGGCTCCTACGAGCAGTACTTC.

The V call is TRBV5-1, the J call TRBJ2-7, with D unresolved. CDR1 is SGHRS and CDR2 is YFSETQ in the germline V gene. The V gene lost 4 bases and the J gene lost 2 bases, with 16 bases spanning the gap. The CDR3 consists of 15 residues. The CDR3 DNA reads TGCGCCAGCAGCCCCTCGCGACATTTAACCTACGAGCAGTACTTC. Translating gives CASSPSRHLTYEQYF.

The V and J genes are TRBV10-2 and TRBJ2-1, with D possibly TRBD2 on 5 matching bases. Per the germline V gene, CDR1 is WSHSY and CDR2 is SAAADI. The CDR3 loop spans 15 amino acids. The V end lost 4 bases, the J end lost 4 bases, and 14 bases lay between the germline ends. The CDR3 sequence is CASSGRWESYNEQFF. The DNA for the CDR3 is TGCGCCAGCAGTGGTAGGTGGGAGAGTTACAATGAGCAGTTCTTC.

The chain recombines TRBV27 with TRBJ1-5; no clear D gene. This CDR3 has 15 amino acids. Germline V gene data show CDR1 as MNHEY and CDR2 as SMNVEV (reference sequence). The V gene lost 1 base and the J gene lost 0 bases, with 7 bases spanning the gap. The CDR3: CASSLYWNSNQPQHF. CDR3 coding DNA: TGTGCCAGCAGTTTATACTGGAATAGCAATCAGCCCCAGCATTTT.

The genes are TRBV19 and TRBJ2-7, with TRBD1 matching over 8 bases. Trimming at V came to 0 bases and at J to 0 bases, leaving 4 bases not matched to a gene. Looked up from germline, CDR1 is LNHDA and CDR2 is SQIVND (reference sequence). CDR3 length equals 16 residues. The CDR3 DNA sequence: TGTGCCAGTAGTATAGACTCCGGGACAGGCTCCTACGAGCAGTACTTC. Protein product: CASSIDSGTGSYEQYF.

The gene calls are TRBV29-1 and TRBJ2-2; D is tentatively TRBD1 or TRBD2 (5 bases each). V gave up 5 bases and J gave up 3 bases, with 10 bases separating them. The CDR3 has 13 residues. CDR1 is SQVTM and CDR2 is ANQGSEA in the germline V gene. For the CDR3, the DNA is TGCAGCGTTCCCCGAGGGGACACCGGGGAGCTGTTTTTT. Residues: CSVPRGDTGELFF.

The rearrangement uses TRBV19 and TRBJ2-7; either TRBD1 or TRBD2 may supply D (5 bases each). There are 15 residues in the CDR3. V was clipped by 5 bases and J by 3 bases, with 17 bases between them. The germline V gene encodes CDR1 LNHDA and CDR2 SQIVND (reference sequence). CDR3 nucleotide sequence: TGTGCCAGTAGTGCCCCCGGGACGGGGCTCTACGAGCAGTACTTC. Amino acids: CASSAPGTGLYEQYF.

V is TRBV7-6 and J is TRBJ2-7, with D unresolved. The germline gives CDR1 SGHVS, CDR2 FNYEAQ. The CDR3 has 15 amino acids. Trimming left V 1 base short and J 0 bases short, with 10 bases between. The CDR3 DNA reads TGTGCCAGCAGCTTAGGTGTGGGAATCTCCTACGAGCAGTACTTC. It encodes CASSLGVGISYEQYF.

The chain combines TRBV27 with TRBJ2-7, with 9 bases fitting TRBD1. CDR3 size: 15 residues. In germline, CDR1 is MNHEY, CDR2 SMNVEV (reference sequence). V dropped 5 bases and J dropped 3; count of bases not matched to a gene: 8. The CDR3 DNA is TGTGCCAGCAGTATCACCGGGACAGGGAACTACGAGCAGTACTTC. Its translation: CASSITGTGNYEQYF.

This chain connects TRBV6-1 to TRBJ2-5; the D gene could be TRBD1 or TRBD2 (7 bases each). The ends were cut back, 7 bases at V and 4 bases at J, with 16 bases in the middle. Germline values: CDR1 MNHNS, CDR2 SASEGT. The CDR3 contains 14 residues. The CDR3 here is CASTHRGGRETQYF. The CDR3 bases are TGTGCCAGCACCCACAGGGGAGGGAGAGAGACCCAGTACTTC.

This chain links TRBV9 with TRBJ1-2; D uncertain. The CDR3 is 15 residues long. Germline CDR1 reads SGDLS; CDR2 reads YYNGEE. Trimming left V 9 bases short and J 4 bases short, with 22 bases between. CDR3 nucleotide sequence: TGTGCCACCCAAATCCCCCGGCGGGGTGGCTATGGCTACACCTTC. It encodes CATQIPRRGGYGYTF.

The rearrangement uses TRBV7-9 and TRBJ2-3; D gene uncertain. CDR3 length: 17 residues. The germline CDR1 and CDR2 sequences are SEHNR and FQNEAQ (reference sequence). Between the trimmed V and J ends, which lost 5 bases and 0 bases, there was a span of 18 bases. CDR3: CASSPELYRLSTDTQYF. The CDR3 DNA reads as TGTGCCAGCAGCCCCGAACTATATCGGTTAAGCACAGATACGCAGTATTTT. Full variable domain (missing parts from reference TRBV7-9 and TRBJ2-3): DTGVSQNPRHKITKRGQNVTFRCDPISEHNRLYWYRQTLGQGPEFLTYFQNEAQLEKSRLLSDRFSAERPKGSFSTLEIQRTEQGDSAMYLCASSPELYRLSTDTQYFGPGTRLTVL.

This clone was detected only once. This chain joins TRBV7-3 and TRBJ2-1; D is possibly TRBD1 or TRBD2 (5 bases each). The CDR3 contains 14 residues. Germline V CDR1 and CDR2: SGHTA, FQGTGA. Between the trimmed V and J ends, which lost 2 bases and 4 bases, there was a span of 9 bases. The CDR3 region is CASSLLGEYNEQFF. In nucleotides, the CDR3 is TGTGCCAGCAGCTTACTGGGGGAGTACAATGAGCAGTTCTTC.

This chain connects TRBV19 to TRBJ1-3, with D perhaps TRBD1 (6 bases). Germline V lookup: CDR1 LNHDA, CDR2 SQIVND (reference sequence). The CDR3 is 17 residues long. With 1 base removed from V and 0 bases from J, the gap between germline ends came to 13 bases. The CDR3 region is CASSIVAGAGSGNTIYF. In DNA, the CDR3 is TGTGCCAGTAGTATAGTTGCGGGGGCCGGCTCTGGAAACACCATATATTTT.

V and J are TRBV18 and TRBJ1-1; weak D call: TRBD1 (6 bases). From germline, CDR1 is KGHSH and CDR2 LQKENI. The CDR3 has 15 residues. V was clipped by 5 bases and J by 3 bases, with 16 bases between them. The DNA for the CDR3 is TGTGCCAGCTCAATTGAAGGACAGCGGGACACTGAAGCTTTCTTT. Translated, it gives CASSIEGQRDTEAFF.

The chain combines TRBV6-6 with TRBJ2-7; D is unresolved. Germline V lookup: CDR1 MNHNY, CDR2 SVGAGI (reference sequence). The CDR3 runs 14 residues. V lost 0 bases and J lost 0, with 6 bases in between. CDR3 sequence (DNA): TGTGCCAGCAGTTACTCGTACAGCTCCTACGAGCAGTACTTC. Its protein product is CASSYSYSSYEQYF.

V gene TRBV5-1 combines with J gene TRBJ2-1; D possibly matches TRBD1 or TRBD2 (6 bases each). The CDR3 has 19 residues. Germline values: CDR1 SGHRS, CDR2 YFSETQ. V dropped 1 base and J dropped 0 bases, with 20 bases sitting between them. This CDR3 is CASSLPQGASDHSYNEQFF. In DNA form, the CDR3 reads TGCGCCAGCAGCTTGCCACAGGGAGCTAGCGATCACTCCTACAATGAGCAGTTCTTC.

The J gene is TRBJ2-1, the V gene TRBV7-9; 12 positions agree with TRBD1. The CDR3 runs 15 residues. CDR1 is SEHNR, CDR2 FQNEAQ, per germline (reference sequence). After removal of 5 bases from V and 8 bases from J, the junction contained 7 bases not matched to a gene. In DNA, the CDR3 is TGTGCCAGCAGCGACCGGGACAGGGGGCATTATGAGCAGTTCTTC. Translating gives CASSDRDRGHYEQFF.

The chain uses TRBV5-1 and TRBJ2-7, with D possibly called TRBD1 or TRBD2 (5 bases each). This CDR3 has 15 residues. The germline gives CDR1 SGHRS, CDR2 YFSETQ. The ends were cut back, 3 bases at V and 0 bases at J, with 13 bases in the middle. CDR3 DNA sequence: TGCGCCAGCAGCTATGGGGCGGGCAGCTCCTACGAGCAGTACTTC. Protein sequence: CASSYGAGSSYEQYF. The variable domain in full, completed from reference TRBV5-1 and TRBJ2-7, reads KAGVTQTPRYLIKTRGQQVTLSCSPISGHRSVSWYQQTPGQGLQFLFEYFSETQRNKGNFPGRFSGRQFSNSRSEMNVSTLELGDSALYLCASSYGAGSSYEQYFGPGTRLTVT.

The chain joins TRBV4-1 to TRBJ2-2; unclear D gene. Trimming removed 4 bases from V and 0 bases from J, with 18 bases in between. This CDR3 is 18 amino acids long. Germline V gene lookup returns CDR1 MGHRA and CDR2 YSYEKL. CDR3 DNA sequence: TGCGCCAGCAGCCCCTACCAGCGTCAGAACGCGAACACCGGGGAGCTGTTTTTT. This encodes CASSPYQRQNANTGELFF.

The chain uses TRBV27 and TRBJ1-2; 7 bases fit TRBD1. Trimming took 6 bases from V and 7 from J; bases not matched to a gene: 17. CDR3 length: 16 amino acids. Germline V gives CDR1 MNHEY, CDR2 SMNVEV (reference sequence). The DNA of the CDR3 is TGTGCCAGCAGGGGGGGGACAGAAGGTTTAACTCGTGGCTACACCTTC. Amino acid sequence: CASRGGTEGLTRGYTF.

CDR3 DNA: TGTGCCACCAGCAAACAGGGTGTCTACAATGAGCAGTTCTTC. This gives the protein CATSKQGVYNEQFF. The chain employs TRBV15 and TRBJ2-1; TRBD1 is a possible D gene (6 bases). V lost 4 bases, J lost 3 bases, and 10 bases lay in between. The CDR3 length is 14 residues. CDR1 is LNHNV and CDR2 is YYDKDF in the germline V gene (reference sequence).

The CDR3 bases are TGTGCCAGCTCACCACCGTCGGGACAGGGGGCCTACGAGCAGTACTTC. Amino acid sequence: CASSPPSGQGAYEQYF. The chain is built from TRBV18 and TRBJ2-7, with TRBD1 matching 11 bases. This CDR3 has 16 amino acids. Germline V lookup: CDR1 KGHSH, CDR2 LQKENI. V shed 0 bases, J shed 2 bases, and the junction held 3 bases outside the gene matches. Using reference TRBV18 and TRBJ2-7 for the parts outside the CDR3, the full variable domain is NAGVMQNPRHLVRRRGQEARLRCSPMKGHSHVYWYRQLPEEGLKFMVYLQKENIIDESGMPKERFSAEFPKEGPSILRIQQVVRGDSAAYFCASSPPSGQGAYEQYFGPGTRLTVT.

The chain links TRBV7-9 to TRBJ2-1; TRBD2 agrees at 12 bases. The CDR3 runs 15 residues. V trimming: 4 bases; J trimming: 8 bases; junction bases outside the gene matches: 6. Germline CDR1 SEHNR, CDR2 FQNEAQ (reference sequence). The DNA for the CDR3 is TGTGCCAGCAGCTCCCGGACTAGCGGGAAAGATGAGCAGTTCTTC. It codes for CASSSRTSGKDEQFF.

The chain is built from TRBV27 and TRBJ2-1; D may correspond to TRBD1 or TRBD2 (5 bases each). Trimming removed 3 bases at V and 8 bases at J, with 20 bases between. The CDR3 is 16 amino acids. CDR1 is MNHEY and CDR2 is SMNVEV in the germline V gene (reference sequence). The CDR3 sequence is CASSFVRDQAGDEQFF. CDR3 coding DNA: TGTGCCAGCAGTTTCGTCCGGGACCAAGCCGGCGATGAGCAGTTCTTC.

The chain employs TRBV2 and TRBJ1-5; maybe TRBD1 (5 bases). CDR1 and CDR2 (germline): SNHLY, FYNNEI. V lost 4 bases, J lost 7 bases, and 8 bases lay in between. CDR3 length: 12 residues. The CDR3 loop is CASSVQGQPQHF. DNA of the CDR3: TGTGCCAGCAGTGTTCAGGGCCAGCCCCAGCATTTT.

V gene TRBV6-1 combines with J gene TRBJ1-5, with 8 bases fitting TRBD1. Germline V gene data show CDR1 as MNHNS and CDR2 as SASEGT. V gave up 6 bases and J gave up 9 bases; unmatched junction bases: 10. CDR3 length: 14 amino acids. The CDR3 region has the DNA TGTGCCAGCAGCCGGACAGGGCCCCAGTGGCCCCAGCATTTT. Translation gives CASSRTGPQWPQHF.

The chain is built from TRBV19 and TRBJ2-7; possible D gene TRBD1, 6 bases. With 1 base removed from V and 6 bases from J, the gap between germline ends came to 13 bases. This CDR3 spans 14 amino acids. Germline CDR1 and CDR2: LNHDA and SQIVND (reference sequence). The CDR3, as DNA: TGTGCCAGTAGTATAGCCACAGGGTCGACCGAGCAGTACTTC. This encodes CASSIATGSTEQYF.

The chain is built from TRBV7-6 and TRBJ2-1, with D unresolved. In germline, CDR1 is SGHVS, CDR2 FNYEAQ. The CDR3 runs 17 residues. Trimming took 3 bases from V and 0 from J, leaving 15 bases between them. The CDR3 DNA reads TGTGCCAGCAGCTTTATGAGTTTTCCTGACTCCTACAATGAGCAGTTCTTC. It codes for CASSFMSFPDSYNEQFF.

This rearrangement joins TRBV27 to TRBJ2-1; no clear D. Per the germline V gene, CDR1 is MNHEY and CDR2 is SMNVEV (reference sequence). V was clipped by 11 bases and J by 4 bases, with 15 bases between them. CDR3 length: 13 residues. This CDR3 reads CASRPYPYNEQFF. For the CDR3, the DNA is TGTGCCTCCCGGCCGTACCCTTACAATGAGCAGTTCTTC.